A selection of T cell receptor beta chains follows, all from one sample in a study of cytomegalovirus exposure and HLA in healthy donors. Some clones are missing from TCRdb's copy, which holds only in-frame ones; the method was immunoSEQ multiplex PCR. The sample contains around 250,000 clones, 75% to 85% of which appear only once. The specimen sequenced was PBMCs. The receptors were sampled from a woman aged 60-75 years in good health and CMV-seropositive. The CDR3 runs from the conserved cysteine through the conserved F or W. The D gene is left open where the match is weak. The size of a clone is reported for some rows only, either as once, few or many, or as a class for expanded clones.

d_call clone_size j_call v_call cdr3_nt cdr3_aa
. . TRBJ2-7 TRBV7-3 TGTGCCAGCAGCTCAGAGGACGGACAACATAAAAATAACGAGCAGTACTTC CASSSEDGQHKNNEQYF
TRBD2 once TRBJ2-1 TRBV10-3 TGTGCCATCAGTGGACTAGCGACGCCGGCAAGGAGCGATGAGCAGTTCTTC CAISGLATPARSDEQFF
. . TRBJ2-2 TRBV18 TGTGCCAGCTCACCACGGGTAGCAGTCCCCGGGGAGCTGTTTTTT CASSPRVAVPGELFF
TRBD1 . TRBJ1-5 TRBV27 TGTGCCACCAGACCTAGACAGGGGATAAGCAATCAGCCCCAGCATTTT CATRPRQGISNQPQHF
. . TRBJ2-7 TRBV5-1 TGCGCCAGCAGCGGGAACACGGGGAGCTACGAGCAGTACTTC CASSGNTGSYEQYF
. . TRBJ2-1 TRBV6-5 TGTGCCAGCAGCCCAGCGGTGAAACTCAATGAGCAGTTCTTC CASSPAVKLNEQFF
TRBD2 . TRBJ2-7 TRBV4-1 TGCGCCAGCAGCAGACTAGCGGGCCCTTACGAGCAGTACTTC CASSRLAGPYEQYF
TRBD1 . TRBJ1-1 TRBV4-1 TGCGCCAGCAGCAGGACAGGACCTAACACTGAAGCTTTCTTT CASSRTGPNTEAFF
. . TRBJ2-1 TRBV7-8 TGTGCCAGCAGCCTCACTAGAGTTGAGCAGTTCTTC CASSLTRVEQFF
TRBD2 . TRBJ2-1 TRBV4-1 TGCGCCAGCAGCCAAGTTGGACTAGCGGGGACGCCTAAGCAGTTCTTC CASSQVGLAGTPKQFF
. few TRBJ1-2 TRBV10-2 TGCGCCACCGCCCGAGATGACTATGGCTACACCTTC CATARDDYGYTF
. once TRBJ1-6 TRBV27 TGTGCCAGCAGTCCTCAACGGACGGCCTGGACTTCAAATTCACCCCTCCACTTT CASSPQRTAWTSNSPLHF
TRBD2 . TRBJ2-7 TRBV6-5 TGTGCCAGCAGTTACACTAGCGGGAGGGGCGAGCAGTACTTC CASSYTSGRGEQYF
. . TRBJ1-4 TRBV6-5 TGTGCCAGTAAGGGACTTAATGAAAAACTGTTTTTT CASKGLNEKLFF
TRBD2 . TRBJ2-3 TRBV5-1 TGCGCCAGCAGCAACCGGGAGGTGGGTCAAGATACGCAGTATTTT CASSNREVGQDTQYF
TRBD2 . TRBJ2-1 TRBV11-1 TGTGCCAGCAGCCTTGGGACTACCTCCTACAATGAGCAGTTCTTC CASSLGTTSYNEQFF
TRBD2 few TRBJ2-7 TRBV7-9 TGTGCCAGCAGCTCACCGCTAGCGGGAACCTACGAGCAGTACTTC CASSSPLAGTYEQYF
. . TRBJ1-6 TRBV27 TGTGCCAGCAGTCACAACGGACTAGGCAATTCACCCCTCCACTTT CASSHNGLGNSPLHF
TRBD1 . TRBJ1-2 TRBV5-1 TGCGCCAGCGGGGACAGGGTGAGCAGCTATGGCTACACCTTC CASGDRVSSYGYTF
TRBD1 few TRBJ1-6 TRBV6-1 TGTGCCAGCAGTCTGGACAGGCTTAATTCACCCCTCCACTTT CASSLDRLNSPLHF
. . TRBJ2-1 TRBV2 TGTGCCAGCACCGGGGGGCATGAGCAGTTCTTC CASTGGHEQFF
TRBD2 . TRBJ2-7 TRBV10-3 TGTGCCATCAGTGAGCCTCGTGGGGGGGTAATTCCCTACGAGCAGTACTTC CAISEPRGGVIPYEQYF
. . TRBJ2-7 TRBV11-2 TGTGCCAGCAGGCGGCCCGGGATCTCCTACGAGCAGTACTTC CASRRPGISYEQYF
TRBD1 . TRBJ2-5 TRBV11-3 TGTGCCAGCAGCCTGGCCGGGACAGTAGGAGAGACCCAGTACTTC CASSLAGTVGETQYF
TRBD2 . TRBJ2-1 TRBV7-9 TGTGCCAGCAGCTTTGCGGGAGCTGAAAATGAGCAGTTCTTC CASSFAGAENEQFF
TRBD1 . TRBJ1-1 TRBV10-3 TGTGCCATCAGGCAGGACAGGGGCGCGGGTACGAACACTGAAGCTTTCTTT CAIRQDRGAGTNTEAFF
. . TRBJ2-1 TRBV27 TGTGCCAGCAAACTCGAGACTAGAGGGAATGAGCAGTTCTTC CASKLETRGNEQFF
TRBD1 . TRBJ2-3 TRBV6-5 TGTGCCAGCAGTCTGGGACAGAACACAGATACGCAGTATTTT CASSLGQNTDTQYF
. . TRBJ2-1 TRBV25-1 TGTGCCAGCAGTGGTTCAGGAACAGCCTCCTACAATGAGCAGTTCTTC CASSGSGTASYNEQFF
TRBD1 . TRBJ1-1 TRBV29-1 TGCAGCGCCCAGACAGGGTTGAACACTGAAGCTTTCTTT CSAQTGLNTEAFF
TRBD2 . TRBJ2-1 TRBV5-1 TGCGCCAGCAGCTTGGGAGCGGGAGGGCCCAGGGAGCAGTTCTTC CASSLGAGGPREQFF
TRBD2 . TRBJ2-3 TRBV9 TGTGCCAGCAGCGTAGGGGGACTAGCAGGAGATACGCAGTATTTT CASSVGGLAGDTQYF
. . TRBJ1-5 TRBV6-1 TGTGCCAGCATCCAGGGGTGGGGAAATCAGCCCCAGCATTTT CASIQGWGNQPQHF
TRBD2 . TRBJ2-3 TRBV5-4 TGTGCCAGCAGCAAGAGGACTAGCGGCATCACCACAGATACGCAGTATTTT CASSKRTSGITTDTQYF
. . TRBJ1-1 TRBV9 TGTGCCAGCAGCTCTACAGGGTTAGTCACTGAAGCTTTCTTT CASSSTGLVTEAFF